This T cell receptor (beta chain) emerged from a study of naive and memory T cell subsets. Findings and caveats of the study: Naive and memory repertoire findings lacked a ground truth for validation. TCR counts from RNA may reflect activation-linked expression changes. Each distinct alpha or beta sequence counts as one clonotype.

CD8 T cells were positively selected from what remained after CD4 positive selection. The length of the CDR3 is 16 residues. V lost 4 bases to trimming and J lost 1 base; unmatched junction nucleotides: 5. CDR1 is KGHDR and CDR2 is SFDVKD in the germline V gene. The beta constant-region primer was an equimolar mix of two oligonucleotides covering TRBC1 and TRBC2. The ligated cDNA underwent four PCR rounds using SP2 and nested alpha and beta constant-region primers. One entry per CDR3 protein results from TCRdb running MiXCR on the UMI-ligation and nested PCR reads. The repertoire holds about 18,000 distinct CDR3 sequences, with around 8.2% as singletons. This clonotype came up many times. Its antigen is not identified.

The chain is built from TRBV24-1 and TRBJ2-1; 8 positions agree with TRBD2. The sequence derives from a human donor in good health. Sequenced input: central memory CD8+ T cells from blood. In DNA, the CDR3 is TGTGCCACCAGTGACCCGACTAGCGAGTCCTACAATGAGCAGTTCTTC. Residues: CATSDPTSESYNEQFF.